A single sample is the source of the 27 T cell receptor beta chains below, sequenced in a study of T-cell memory formation after mild COVID-19. In TCRdb, the 5' RACE reads were re-called with MiXCR into one record per CDR3 protein. The table lists more than 70,000 distinct CDR3 sequences, approximately 14% of them singletons. The material sequenced was PBMCs or a T cell subset sorted from them (not recorded which). These receptors were collected from an adult woman who had mild COVID-19 (a few samples of this study predate the infection). Cell type and time point are not known.

The chain joins TRBV9 to TRBJ2-7; TRBD1 matches 10 bases. The CDR3 length is 12 residues. After removal of 4 bases from V and 7 bases from J, the junction contained 2 bases not matched to a gene. The germline CDR1 and CDR2 sequences are SGDLS and YYNGEE. For the CDR3, the DNA is TGTGCCAGCAGCTGGACAGGGGGTGAGCAGTACTTC. It is translated as CASSWTGGEQYF.

V is TRBV20-1 and J is TRBJ2-5; TRBD2 is a possible D gene (6 bases). The CDR3 has 15 residues. The V end lost 1 base, the J end lost 3 bases, and 15 bases lay between the germline ends. CDR1 and CDR2 (germline): DFQATT, SNEGSKA (reference sequence). CDR3 sequence (DNA): TGCAGTGCTAGAGCGATGGGACTTCCCGAAGAGACCCAGTACTTC. Translating it yields CSARAMGLPEETQYF.

This clonotype was picked up many times. The chain has TRBV7-9 and TRBJ2-1; D uncertain. The CDR3 sequence is 10 residues long. In germline, CDR1 is SEHNR, CDR2 FQNEAQ (reference sequence). Trimming removed 3 bases at V and 13 bases at J, with 7 bases between. CDR3 sequence reads: CASSFPPQFF. CDR3 nucleotides: TGTGCCAGCAGCTTTCCCCCACAGTTCTTC.

V usage is TRBV6-6 and J usage is TRBJ1-5; D may be TRBD1 (6 bases). CDR3 size: 16 residues. V was clipped by 5 bases and J by 6 bases, with 20 bases between them. Looked up from germline, CDR1 is MNHNY and CDR2 is SVGAGI (reference sequence). DNA of the CDR3: TGTGCCAGCAGTCCGACGGGGGGGCAGGTCAGTCAGCCCCAGCATTTT. It is translated as CASSPTGGQVSQPQHF.

The chain has TRBV6-2 or TRBV6-3 and TRBJ2-1; D is undetermined. V was trimmed by 2 bases and J by 8 bases, leaving 7 bases between them. This CDR3 has 12 amino acids. Germline assignment: CDR1 MNHEY and CDR2 SVGEGT. The CDR3 protein is CASSYTGDEQFF. The CDR3 bases are TGTGCCAGCAGTTACACGGGCGATGAGCAGTTCTTC.

The chain has TRBV10-3 and TRBJ1-2, with no clear D. The CDR3 has 12 residues. V was shortened by 10 bases and J by 3 bases, with 12 bases between the two germline ends. Germline CDR1 reads ENHRY; CDR2 reads SYGVKD. The CDR3, as DNA: TGTGCCAACTCTGACTACGACTATGGCTACACCTTC. As protein: CANSDYDYGYTF.

This clonotype was found a few times. The V call is TRBV7-6, the J call TRBJ1-5; the D is unclear. This CDR3 contains 15 residues. CDR1 and CDR2 from the germline V gene are SGHVS and FNYEAQ. Trimming took 0 bases from V and 5 from J, leaving 11 bases between them. CDR3 in DNA: TGTGCCAGCAGCTTAGCTCCACGGTGGGATCAGCCCCAGCATTTT. It specifies CASSLAPRWDQPQHF. Full variable domain (missing parts from reference TRBV7-6 and TRBJ1-5): GAGVSQSPRYKVTKRGQDVALRCDPISGHVSLYWYRQALGQGPEFLTYFNYEAQQDKSGLPNDRFSAERPEGSISTLTIQRTEQRDSAMYRCASSLAPRWDQPQHFGDGTRLSIL.

J is TRBJ1-1 and V is TRBV4-1, with 7 bases that match TRBD1. CDR3 size: 12 residues. Germline CDR1 reads MGHRA; CDR2 reads YSYEKL. Trimming removed 4 bases from V and 7 bases from J; junction bases left unmatched: 3. CDR3 coding DNA: TGCGCCAGCAGCCCAGGACAGGATGAAGCTTTCTTT. Amino acids: CASSPGQDEAFF.

This clonotype was seen once. The rearrangement links TRBV30 to TRBJ2-3, with 13 nucleotides matching TRBD2. The CDR3 covers 16 residues. V lost 1 base to trimming and J lost 1 base; unmatched junction nucleotides: 2. Germline loops: CDR1 GTSNPN, CDR2 SVGIG (reference sequence). This chain's CDR3 is CAWSAGLAGGTDTQYF. Written as DNA, the CDR3 is TGTGCCTGGAGTGCCGGACTAGCGGGGGGCACAGATACGCAGTATTTT.

This chain links TRBV24-1 with TRBJ2-1, with D possibly matching TRBD1 (5 bases). Looked up from germline, CDR1 is KGHDR and CDR2 is SFDVKD. Trimming cost V 2 bases and J 8 bases, with 18 bases left between them. The CDR3 length is 16 residues. The CDR3 DNA sequence: TGTGCCACCAGTGATTCGAAGAAGGGGTTTCCACATGAGCAGTTCTTC. This translates into CATSDSKKGFPHEQFF.

This clonotype was observed a handful of times. The chain recombines TRBV4-3 with TRBJ2-1; TRBD2 aligns across 8 bases. There are 16 residues in the CDR3. Germline CDR1 and CDR2: LGHNA and YSLEER. The trim removed 1 base at V and 6 bases at J, leaving 8 bases unmatched. This CDR3 reads CASSQGSRTSSNEQFF. In nucleotides, the CDR3 is TGCGCCAGCAGCCAAGGTTCGAGGACTAGCAGCAATGAGCAGTTCTTC.

This chain links TRBV20-1 with TRBJ1-1, with 7 positions matching TRBD1. The CDR3 loop spans 17 amino acids. Per the germline V gene, CDR1 is DFQATT and CDR2 is SNEGSKA (reference sequence). V shed 0 bases, J shed 1 base, and the junction held 11 bases outside the gene matches. CDR3 nucleotide sequence: TGCAGTGCTAGAGAGCTGACATGGGACAGAGAGAACACTGAAGCTTTCTTT. Translated, it gives CSARELTWDRENTEAFF.

J is TRBJ2-1 and V is TRBV12-3 or TRBV12-4; tentative D call: TRBD1 (7 bases). The CDR3 is 13 amino acids. Trimming took off 6 bases at V and 7 bases at J, with 13 bases between the two ends. Here the CDR3 reads CASSDREVNEQFF. The CDR3 nucleotides read TGTGCCAGCAGCGACAGGGAGGTAAATGAGCAGTTCTTC.

The V and J genes are TRBV5-4 and TRBJ2-7, with 9 bases identical to TRBD1. Germline-derived CDR1 and CDR2 are SGHNT and YYREEE (reference sequence). The V segment lost 2 bases and the J segment 7 bases; nucleotides outside the gene matches: 1. There are 12 residues in the CDR3. In DNA, the CDR3 is TGTGCCAGCAGCTTTGGACAGGGGGAGCAGTACTTC. The encoded protein is CASSFGQGEQYF.

The J gene is TRBJ2-1, the V gene TRBV5-1; D is perhaps TRBD2 (6 bases). V shed 0 bases and J shed 2 bases, with 12 bases lying between them. Germline V gene sequence: CDR1 SGHRS, CDR2 YFSETQ. The CDR3 runs 16 residues. This CDR3 reads CASSLEWGVPYNEQFF. The CDR3 DNA sequence: TGCGCCAGCAGCTTGGAGTGGGGGGTTCCCTACAATGAGCAGTTCTTC.

This clonotype appeared a few times. The chain combines TRBV20-1 with TRBJ1-2, with 8 bases that match TRBD1. The length of the CDR3 is 14 residues. V was clipped by 6 bases and J by 5 bases; unmatched bases: 11. Germline values: CDR1 DFQATT, CDR2 SNEGSKA (reference sequence). Here the CDR3 reads CSATGQGEVYGYTF. The CDR3 DNA is TGCAGTGCAACCGGACAGGGCGAAGTGTATGGCTACACCTTC.

Only a few counts were recorded for this clonotype. The V call is TRBV5-1, the J call TRBJ2-3; D is possibly TRBD2 (5 bases). V lost 0 bases and J lost 3, with 11 bases in between. Germline loops: CDR1 SGHRS, CDR2 YFSETQ. The CDR3 is 15 residues long. The CDR3 region is CASSLGHGETDTQYF. The CDR3 DNA sequence: TGCGCCAGCAGCTTGGGGCACGGGGAGACAGATACGCAGTATTTT.

This clonotype was counted at least ten times. This chain connects TRBV20-1 to TRBJ2-5, with D perhaps TRBD1 (5 bases). Germline-derived CDR1 and CDR2 are DFQATT and SNEGSKA (reference sequence). Trimming shortened V by 2 bases and J by 5 bases, and 9 bases separated the two germline ends. CDR3 length equals 12 residues. CDR3 region: CSARQGGETQYF. Here the CDR3 DNA reads TGCAGTGCTAGACAGGGTGGTGAGACCCAGTACTTC.

The CDR3 DNA reads TGTGCCAGCAGTCTTATTATGAACGAGCAGTACTTC. Translation: CASSLIMNEQYF. The chain joins TRBV12-3 or TRBV12-4 to TRBJ2-7, with D unresolved. The V end was cut by 5 bases, the J end by 5 bases, with 10 bases between. The CDR3 is 12 amino acids.

The CDR3 DNA follows: TGCAGTGCTACCCTTGGTAGCGGGAGGGTGGACTTTTTCTACGAGCAGTACTTC. Amino acids: CSATLGSGRVDFFYEQYF. This chain connects TRBV20-1 to TRBJ2-7; 11 bases align to TRBD2. V lost 4 bases, J lost 3 bases, and 17 bases stayed unmatched. This CDR3 is 18 amino acids long. Germline V lookup: CDR1 DFQATT, CDR2 SNEGSKA (reference sequence).

This clonotype has more than one count but fewer than ten. The CDR3 coding sequence is TGTGCCAGCAGTTCGACAGGGCTGTACCAAGAGACCCAGTACTTC. This translates into CASSSTGLYQETQYF. The chain is built from TRBV27 and TRBJ2-5; 7 bases fit TRBD1. V shed 4 bases and J 0 bases; nucleotides not matched to a gene: 5. The CDR3 runs 15 residues. Germline CDR1 is MNHEY and CDR2 is SMNVEV (reference sequence).

The V call is TRBV6-6, the J call TRBJ2-5; TRBD1 matches 12 bases. The CDR3 extends over 15 amino acids. With 5 bases clipped from V and 4 bases from J, the junction kept 5 bases outside the gene matches. CDR1 is MNHNY, CDR2 SVGAGI, per germline (reference sequence). CDR3 loop: CASSEGQGARETQYF. The DNA of the CDR3 is TGTGCCAGCAGTGAGGGACAGGGGGCGAGAGAGACCCAGTACTTC.

The table lists this clonotype with many counts. The rearrangement uses TRBV7-8 and TRBJ2-5, with 12 nucleotides matching TRBD1. This CDR3 has 20 amino acids. Germline CDR1 SGHVS, CDR2 FQNEAQ. J was trimmed by 2 bases and V by 0 bases; bases with no gene match: 13. CDR3 sequence: CASSLAAGTGGVFFQETQYF. CDR3 nucleotides: TGTGCCAGCAGCTTAGCGGCCGGGACAGGGGGCGTTTTCTTTCAAGAGACCCAGTACTTC.

The genes are TRBV5-1 and TRBJ2-2; 10 bases fit TRBD1. The CDR3 covers 15 residues. V lost 5 bases, J lost 4 bases, and 5 bases stayed unmatched. Germline V gene lookup returns CDR1 SGHRS and CDR2 YFSETQ. This chain's CDR3 is CASSPGTGATGELFF. For the CDR3, the DNA is TGCGCCAGCAGTCCCGGGACAGGGGCCACCGGGGAGCTGTTTTTT.

This sequence joins TRBV7-2 and TRBJ2-1; 9 bases line up with TRBD1. V shed 7 bases and J 4 bases; nucleotides not matched to a gene: 5. The CDR3 runs 14 residues. Germline V CDR1 and CDR2: SGHTA, FQGNSA. CDR3 loop: CASTPGQGYNEQFF. The CDR3 DNA reads as TGTGCCAGCACCCCGGGACAGGGTTACAATGAGCAGTTCTTC.

This clonotype was picked up many times. This rearrangement joins TRBV4-3 to TRBJ2-5, with no clear D. V was trimmed by 0 bases and J by 2 bases, leaving 16 bases between them. Germline-derived CDR1 and CDR2 are LGHNA and YSLEER. The CDR3 has 17 residues. The CDR3 reads CASSQDRGTGPQETQYF. The CDR3 coding sequence is TGCGCCAGCAGCCAAGATCGAGGAACTGGACCACAAGAGACCCAGTACTTC.

The chain is built from TRBV6-5 and TRBJ2-3; D is tentatively TRBD1 or TRBD2 (6 bases each). The length of the CDR3 is 15 residues. Germline CDR1 reads MNHEY; CDR2 reads SVGAGI. V gave up 6 bases and J gave up 2 bases, with 15 bases separating them. CDR3 DNA: TGTGCCAGCAGCAGGGGTCGGGAGATCACAGATACGCAGTATTTT. It is translated as CASSRGREITDTQYF.